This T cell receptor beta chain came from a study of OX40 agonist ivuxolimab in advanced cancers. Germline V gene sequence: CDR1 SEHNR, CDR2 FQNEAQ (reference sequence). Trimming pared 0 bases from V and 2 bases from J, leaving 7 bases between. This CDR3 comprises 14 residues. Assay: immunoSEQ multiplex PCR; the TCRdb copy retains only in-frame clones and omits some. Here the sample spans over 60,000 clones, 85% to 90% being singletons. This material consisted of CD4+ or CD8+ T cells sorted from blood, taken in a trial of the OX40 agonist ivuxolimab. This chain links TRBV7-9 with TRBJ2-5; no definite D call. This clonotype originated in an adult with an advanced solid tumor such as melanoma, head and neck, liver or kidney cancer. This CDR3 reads CASSLAVGQETQYF. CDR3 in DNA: TGTGCCAGCAGCTTAGCGGTGGGGCAAGAGACCCAGTACTTC.